These T cell receptor beta chains were read from a single sample in a study of T cell repertoires in cytomegalovirus infection. Via MiXCR, TCRdb re-called the reads, giving one row per CDR3 protein. The sample gives about 470,000 distinct CDR3 sequences, about 44% of which show up once; around 45% is in the top ten. Antigen specificity for these receptors is unknown. The source material was cultured PBMCs, sampled from culture after CMV antigen stimulation. Receptors were obtained from a human donor in good health (CMV status not recorded). Some clones in this sample may be carry-over from other donors' samples. CDR3s include the opening cysteine and the closing phenylalanine or tryptophan. The order of the fields is CDR3 protein, CDR3 DNA, clone size, V gene, D gene, J gene. A D gene is named only where the DNA matches it firmly. Where a row states a size, it is once, few, many or the class of an expanded clone; other rows omit it.

CDR3aa: CSVHRGLGRLAGVGGNEQFF; CDR3nt: TGCAGCGTCCACAGGGGGCTGGGGAGACTAGCGGGAGTAGGGGGCAATGAGCAGTTCTTC; abundance: .; v_gene: TRBV29-1; d_gene: TRBD2; j_gene: TRBJ2-1
CDR3aa: CASTPGNSGYTF; CDR3nt: TGTGCCAGCACCCCAGGGAATAGTGGCTACACCTTC; abundance: .; v_gene: TRBV6-6; d_gene: .; j_gene: TRBJ1-2
CDR3aa: CASSERGGSNQPQHF; CDR3nt: TGCGCCAGCAGTGAACGGGGTGGAAGCAATCAGCCCCAGCATTTT; abundance: .; v_gene: TRBV4-3; d_gene: .; j_gene: TRBJ1-5
CDR3aa: CASSSIQVFWSNQPQHF; CDR3nt: TGTGCCAGCAGCTCGATTCAGGTCTTCTGGAGCAATCAGCCCCAGCATTTT; abundance: .; v_gene: TRBV11-2; d_gene: .; j_gene: TRBJ1-5
CDR3aa: CSGQYYNEQFF; CDR3nt: TGCAGCGGACAGTACTACAATGAGCAGTTCTTC; abundance: .; v_gene: TRBV29-1; d_gene: .; j_gene: TRBJ2-1
CDR3aa: CASSPKTSGVREQYF; CDR3nt: TGCGCCAGCAGCCCGAAGACTAGCGGGGTTCGCGAGCAGTACTTC; abundance: .; v_gene: TRBV5-1; d_gene: TRBD2; j_gene: TRBJ2-7
CDR3aa: CSVVGGEPSYNEQFF; CDR3nt: TGCAGCGTTGTAGGGGGTGAACCCTCCTACAATGAGCAGTTCTTC; abundance: .; v_gene: TRBV29-1; d_gene: .; j_gene: TRBJ2-1
CDR3aa: CASRRTNTGELFF; CDR3nt: TGTGCCAGCCGACGGACTAACACCGGGGAGCTGTTTTTT; abundance: .; v_gene: TRBV6-2/TRBV6-3; d_gene: .; j_gene: TRBJ2-2
CDR3aa: CASSQLEQNTEAFF; CDR3nt: TGTGCCAGCAGCCAACTCGAACAGAACACTGAAGCTTTCTTT; abundance: .; v_gene: TRBV14; d_gene: .; j_gene: TRBJ1-1
CDR3aa: CASSLLAGGTDTQYF; CDR3nt: TGTGCCAGCAGCTTACTGGCGGGAGGAACCGATACGCAGTATTTT; abundance: many; v_gene: TRBV7-2; d_gene: TRBD2; j_gene: TRBJ2-3
CDR3aa: CASSQEFRFQFTDTQYF; CDR3nt: TGCGCCAGCAGCCAAGAATTCCGGTTCCAATTTACAGATACGCAGTATTTT; abundance: once; v_gene: TRBV4-1; d_gene: .; j_gene: TRBJ2-3
CDR3aa: CASSITGTSQPQHF; CDR3nt: TGTGCCAGTAGTATCACAGGGACGTCTCAGCCCCAGCATTTT; abundance: .; v_gene: TRBV19; d_gene: .; j_gene: TRBJ1-5
CDR3aa: CASSFGGGVTDTQYF; CDR3nt: TGTGCCAGCAGCTTCGGCGGGGGGGTCACAGATACGCAGTATTTT; abundance: few; v_gene: TRBV7-8; d_gene: TRBD2; j_gene: TRBJ2-3
CDR3aa: CASSYGPQDLTDTQYF; CDR3nt: TGTGCCAGCAGTTACGGGCCTCAGGATCTTACAGATACGCAGTATTTT; abundance: .; v_gene: TRBV6-5; d_gene: .; j_gene: TRBJ2-3
CDR3aa: CASSADFSDTQYF; CDR3nt: TGTGCCAGCAGTGCGGACTTCTCGGATACGCAGTATTTT; abundance: .; v_gene: TRBV2; d_gene: .; j_gene: TRBJ2-3
CDR3aa: CAIMTRKNTIYF; CDR3nt: TGTGCCATAATGACGAGGAAAAACACCATATATTTT; abundance: .; v_gene: TRBV10-3; d_gene: .; j_gene: TRBJ1-3
CDR3aa: CASSGVRTRVSYEQYF; CDR3nt: TGTGCCAGCAGTGGAGTTAGGACCCGGGTTTCCTACGAGCAGTACTTC; abundance: .; v_gene: TRBV2; d_gene: .; j_gene: TRBJ2-7
CDR3aa: CASSPGQGAREQYF; CDR3nt: TGTGCCAGCAGCCCTGGACAGGGGGCGCGGGAGCAGTACTTC; abundance: many; v_gene: TRBV7-2; d_gene: TRBD1; j_gene: TRBJ2-7
CDR3aa: CASSIDRAGGTGELFF; CDR3nt: TGTGCCAGTAGTATAGATCGGGCAGGGGGGACTGGGGAGCTGTTTTTT; abundance: few; v_gene: TRBV19; d_gene: .; j_gene: TRBJ2-2
CDR3aa: CASSLGKGGPPQNIQYF; CDR3nt: TGTGCCAGCAGCTTAGGGAAGGGAGGTCCCCCCCAAAACATTCAGTACTTC; abundance: few; v_gene: TRBV11-2; d_gene: .; j_gene: TRBJ2-4
CDR3aa: CASSQEADYYTEAFF; CDR3nt: TGCGCCAGCAGCCAAGAGGCAGATTATTACACTGAAGCTTTCTTT; abundance: .; v_gene: TRBV4-3; d_gene: .; j_gene: TRBJ1-1
CDR3aa: CASSLSPGRNTEAFF; CDR3nt: TGTGCCAGCAGTTTATCCCCAGGCCGGAACACTGAAGCTTTCTTT; abundance: .; v_gene: TRBV12-3/TRBV12-4; d_gene: .; j_gene: TRBJ1-1
CDR3aa: CASSLATAEDTQYF; CDR3nt: TGTGCCAGCAGTTTAGCGACCGCCGAAGATACGCAGTATTTT; abundance: .; v_gene: TRBV28; d_gene: .; j_gene: TRBJ2-3